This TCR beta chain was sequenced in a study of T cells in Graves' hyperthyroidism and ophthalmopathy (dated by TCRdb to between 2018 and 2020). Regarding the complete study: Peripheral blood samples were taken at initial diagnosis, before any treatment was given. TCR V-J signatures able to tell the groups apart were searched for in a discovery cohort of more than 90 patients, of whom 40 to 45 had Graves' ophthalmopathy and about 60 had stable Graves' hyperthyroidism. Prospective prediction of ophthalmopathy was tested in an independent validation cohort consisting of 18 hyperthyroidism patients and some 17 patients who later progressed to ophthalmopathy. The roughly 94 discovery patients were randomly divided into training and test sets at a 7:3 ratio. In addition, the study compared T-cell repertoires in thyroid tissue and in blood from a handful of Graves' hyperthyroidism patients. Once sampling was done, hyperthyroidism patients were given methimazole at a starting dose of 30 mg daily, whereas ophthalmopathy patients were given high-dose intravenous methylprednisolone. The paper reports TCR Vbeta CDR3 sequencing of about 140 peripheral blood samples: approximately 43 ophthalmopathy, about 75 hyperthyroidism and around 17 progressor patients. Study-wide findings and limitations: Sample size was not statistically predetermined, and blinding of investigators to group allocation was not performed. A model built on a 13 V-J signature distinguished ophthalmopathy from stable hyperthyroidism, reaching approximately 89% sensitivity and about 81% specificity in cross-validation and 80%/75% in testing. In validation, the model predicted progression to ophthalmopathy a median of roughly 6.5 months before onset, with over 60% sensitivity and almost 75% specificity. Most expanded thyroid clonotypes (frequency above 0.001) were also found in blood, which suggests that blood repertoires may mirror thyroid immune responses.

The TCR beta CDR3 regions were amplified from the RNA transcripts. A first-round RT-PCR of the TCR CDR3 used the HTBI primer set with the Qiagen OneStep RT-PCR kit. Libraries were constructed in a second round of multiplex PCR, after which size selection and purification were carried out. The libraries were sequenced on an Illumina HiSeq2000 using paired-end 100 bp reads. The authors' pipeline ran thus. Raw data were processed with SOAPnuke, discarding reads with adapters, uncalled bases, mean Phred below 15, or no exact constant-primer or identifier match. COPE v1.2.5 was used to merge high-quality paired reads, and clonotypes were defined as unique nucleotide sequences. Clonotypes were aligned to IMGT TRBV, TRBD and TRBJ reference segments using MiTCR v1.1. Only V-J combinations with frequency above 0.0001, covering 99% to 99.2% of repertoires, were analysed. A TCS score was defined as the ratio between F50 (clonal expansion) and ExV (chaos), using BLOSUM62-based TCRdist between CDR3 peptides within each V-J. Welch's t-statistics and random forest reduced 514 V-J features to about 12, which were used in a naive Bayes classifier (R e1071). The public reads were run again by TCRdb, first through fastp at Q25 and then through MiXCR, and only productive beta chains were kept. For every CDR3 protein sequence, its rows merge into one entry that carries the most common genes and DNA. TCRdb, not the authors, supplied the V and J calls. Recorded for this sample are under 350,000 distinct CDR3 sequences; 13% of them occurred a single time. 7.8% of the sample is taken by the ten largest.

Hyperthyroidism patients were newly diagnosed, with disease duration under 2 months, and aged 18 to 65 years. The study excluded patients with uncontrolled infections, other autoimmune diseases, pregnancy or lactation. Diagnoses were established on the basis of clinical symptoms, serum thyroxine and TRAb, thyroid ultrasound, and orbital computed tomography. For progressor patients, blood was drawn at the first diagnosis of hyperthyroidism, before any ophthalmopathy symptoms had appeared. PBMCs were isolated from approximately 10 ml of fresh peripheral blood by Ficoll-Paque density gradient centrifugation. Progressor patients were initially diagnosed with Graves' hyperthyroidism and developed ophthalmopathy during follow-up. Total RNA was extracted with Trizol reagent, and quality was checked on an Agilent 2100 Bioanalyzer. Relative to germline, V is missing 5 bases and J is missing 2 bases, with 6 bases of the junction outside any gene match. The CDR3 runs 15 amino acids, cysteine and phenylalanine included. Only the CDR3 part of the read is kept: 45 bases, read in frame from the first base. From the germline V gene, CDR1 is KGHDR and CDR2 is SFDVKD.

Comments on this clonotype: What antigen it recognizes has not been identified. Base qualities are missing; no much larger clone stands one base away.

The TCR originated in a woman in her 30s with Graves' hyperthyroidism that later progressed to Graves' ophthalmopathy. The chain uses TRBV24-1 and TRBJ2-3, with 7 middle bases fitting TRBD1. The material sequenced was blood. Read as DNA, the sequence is TGTGCCACCAGTGGTTCCGGGACAGTCACAGATACGCAGTATTTT. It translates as CATSGSGTVTDTQYF.